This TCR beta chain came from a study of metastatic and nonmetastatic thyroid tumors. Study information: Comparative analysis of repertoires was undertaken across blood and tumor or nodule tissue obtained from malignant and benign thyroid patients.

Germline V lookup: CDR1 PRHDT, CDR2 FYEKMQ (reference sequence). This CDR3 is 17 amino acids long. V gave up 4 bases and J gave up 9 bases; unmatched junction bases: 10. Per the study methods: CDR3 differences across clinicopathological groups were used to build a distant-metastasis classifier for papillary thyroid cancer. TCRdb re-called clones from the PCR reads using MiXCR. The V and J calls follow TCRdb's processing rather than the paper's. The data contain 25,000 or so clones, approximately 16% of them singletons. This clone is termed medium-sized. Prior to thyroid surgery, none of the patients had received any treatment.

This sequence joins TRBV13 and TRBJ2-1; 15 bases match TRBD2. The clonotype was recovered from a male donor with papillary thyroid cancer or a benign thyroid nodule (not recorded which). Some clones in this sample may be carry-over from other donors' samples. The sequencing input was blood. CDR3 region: CASSSTRTSGRGFEQFF. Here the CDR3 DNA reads TGTGCCAGCAGCTCCACCCGGACTAGCGGGAGGGGTTTTGAGCAGTTCTTC.